This TCR beta chain was sequenced for a study of T cell clonality in common variable immunodeficiency. Clones were read by immunoSEQ multiplex PCR, and TCRdb kept only the in-frame ones, dropping some. The sample presents around 60,000 clones, none singletons. This clone was counted ten times or more. Antigen: not known. With the read ending 3 residues before the CDR3 end, the germline J gene is used to fill in that end. Study-level points and caveats: Compared with controls, CVID subjects had fewer shared TCRbeta clones. CVID subjects showed higher TCRbeta clonality than healthy controls. Fewer deletions and N-nucleotide insertions were reportedly seen in common variable immunodeficiency TCR beta sequences.

The CDR3 runs 12 residues. Germline assignment: CDR1 LNHDA and CDR2 SQIVND (reference sequence). Trimming took off 4 bases at V and 4 bases at J, with 5 bases between the two ends. The sample consisted of peripheral blood mononuclear cells. V and J are TRBV19 and TRBJ1-5; no definite D call. The receptor was derived from a person aged 18 to 75 in good health. CDR3 sequence reads: CASSTGNQPQHF. The part of the CDR3 DNA that was read is TGTGCCAGTAGTACAGGAAATCAGCCC.